What follows are 27 T cell receptor beta chains derived from one specimen sequenced in a study of radiotherapy plus CTLA-4 blockade in lung cancer. Method: immunoSEQ multiplex PCR; TCRdb's copy keeps in-frame clones and lacks some. This sample carries roughly 66,000 clones, around 81% of them seen once, and the ten largest clones take less than 4.5%. The sequenced sample was peripheral blood, obtained from a patient treated with radiotherapy plus ipilimumab. The receptor source for this set is a human donor with non-small cell lung cancer who had a partial response to radiotherapy plus ipilimumab.

The rearrangement links TRBV6-5 to TRBJ1-1; 8 positions match TRBD1. Germline V gene sequence: CDR1 MNHEY, CDR2 SVGAGI. There are 14 residues in the CDR3. Trimming removed 0 bases from V and 7 bases from J; junction bases left unmatched: 4. CDR3 region: CASSYSRGRGEAFF. The CDR3 coding sequence is TGTGCCAGCAGTTACTCCAGGGGGCGGGGTGAAGCTTTCTTT.

The V and J genes are TRBV19 and TRBJ1-1; unclear D gene. The ends were cut back, 6 bases at V and 3 bases at J, with 17 bases in the middle. Germline V gives CDR1 LNHDA, CDR2 SQIVND (reference sequence). The CDR3 is made up of 15 amino acids. CDR3 region: CASSRGRAGDTEAFF. CDR3 bases: TGTGCCAGTAGCCGAGGGAGGGCTGGGGACACTGAAGCTTTCTTT.

The chain couples TRBV5-1 to TRBJ1-1; D not resolved. The CDR3 sequence is 13 residues long. The germline gives CDR1 SGHRS, CDR2 YFSETQ. Trimming removed 5 bases at V and 0 bases at J, with 8 bases between. CDR3 sequence reads: CASRRTLNTEAFF. The CDR3 nucleotides are TGCGCCAGCAGACGAACTCTGAACACTGAAGCTTTCTTT.

The V call is TRBV9, the J call TRBJ1-2; tentatively, D is TRBD1 (5 bases). Germline CDR1 reads SGDLS; CDR2 reads YYNGEE. The CDR3 totals 12 residues. V shed 0 bases and J shed 6 bases, with 6 bases lying between them. The CDR3 reads CASSVAGDGYTF. Here the CDR3 DNA reads TGTGCCAGCAGCGTAGCGGGGGATGGCTACACCTTC.

The V gene is TRBV7-3, the J gene TRBJ2-1, with 10 positions matching TRBD2. This CDR3 contains 15 residues. V shed 5 bases, J shed 4 bases, and the junction held 5 bases outside the gene matches. Germline V lookup: CDR1 SGHTA, CDR2 FQGTGA. The CDR3 here is CASSKLAGSYNEQFF. In DNA form, the CDR3 reads TGTGCCAGCAGCAAACTAGCGGGATCTTACAATGAGCAGTTCTTC.

J is TRBJ2-7 and V is TRBV5-1; D may be TRBD1 (5 bases). V shed 0 bases and J shed 3 bases, with 13 bases lying between them. Germline V lookup: CDR1 SGHRS, CDR2 YFSETQ. CDR3 size: 15 residues. CDR3 nucleotides: TGCGCCAGCAGCTTGGGGGTAGGGGCCGGCTACGAGCAGTACTTC. Protein: CASSLGVGAGYEQYF.

The CDR3 DNA follows: TGTGCCAGCAGCCCGGGACAGGAAAATGAAAAACTGTTTTTT. Protein sequence: CASSPGQENEKLFF. The chain has TRBV5-4 and TRBJ1-4; TRBD1 agrees at 8 bases. The CDR3 totals 14 residues. Looked up from germline, CDR1 is SGHNT and CDR2 is YYREEE (reference sequence). The V and J ends lost 4 bases and 5 bases, in that order; junction bases with no gene match: 4.

The J gene is TRBJ1-2, the V gene TRBV28; a possible D gene is TRBD1 (6 bases). V lost 5 bases and J 7 bases, leaving 17 bases between the germline ends. Germline V gene sequence: CDR1 MDHEN, CDR2 SYDVKM. The CDR3 covers 14 residues. CDR3 sequence (DNA): TGTGCCAGCAGTCCACACCACCTAGGGGGTGGCTACACCTTC. Translated: CASSPHHLGGGYTF.

The chain uses TRBV7-3 and TRBJ2-1; 9 bases map to TRBD2. The CDR3 spans 15 residues. CDR1 is SGHTA and CDR2 is FQGTGA in the germline V gene. Germline trimming cut 2 bases from V and 3 bases from J; bases unmatched to any gene: 2. The CDR3 region is CASSLGGRDYNEQFF. CDR3 DNA sequence: TGTGCCAGCAGCTTAGGCGGGAGGGACTACAATGAGCAGTTCTTC.

The CDR3 loop is CASSRGVSSTDTQYF. Written as DNA, the CDR3 is TGCGCCAGCAGCCGGGGAGTCTCTAGCACAGATACGCAGTATTTT. J is TRBJ2-3 and V is TRBV5-1; possibly TRBD2 for D (5 bases). V was clipped by 4 bases and J by 0 bases, with 12 bases between them. Germline assignment: CDR1 SGHRS and CDR2 YFSETQ. The CDR3 has 15 residues. The variable domain in full, completed from reference TRBV5-1 and TRBJ2-3, reads KAGVTQTPRYLIKTRGQQVTLSCSPISGHRSVSWYQQTPGQGLQFLFEYFSETQRNKGNFPGRFSGRQFSNSRSEMNVSTLELGDSALYLCASSRGVSSTDTQYFGPGTRLTVL.

The chain uses TRBV10-3 and TRBJ2-1, with 7 bases matching TRBD2. CDR1 is ENHRY, CDR2 SYGVKD, per germline. The CDR3 covers 15 residues. Losses at the gene ends were 6 bases for V and 8 bases for J; bases not matched to a gene: 13. CDR3: CAISSQSGVTDEQFF. The DNA for the CDR3 is TGTGCCATCAGCTCCCAGAGCGGGGTGACCGATGAGCAGTTCTTC.

The chain has TRBV7-9 and TRBJ2-2; TRBD2 might be the D (5 bases). The V gene's germline CDR1 is SEHNR and CDR2 FQNEAQ (reference sequence). V lost 3 bases to trimming and J lost 7 bases, with 18 bases between them. The CDR3 spans 16 residues. CDR3 loop: CASSLFPGRSNGELFF. The CDR3 coding sequence is TGTGCCAGCAGCTTGTTTCCTGGGAGATCTAACGGGGAGCTGTTTTTT.

CDR3 sequence: CASSQQGLTNQPQHF. The CDR3 DNA sequence: TGCGCCAGCAGCCAACAGGGGTTGACAAATCAGCCCCAGCATTTT. The genes are TRBV4-1 and TRBJ1-5, with D possibly being TRBD1 (6 bases). CDR1 is MGHRA, CDR2 YSYEKL, per germline. Trimming took off 2 bases at V and 4 bases at J, with 12 bases between the two ends. The CDR3 length is 15 residues.

The genes are TRBV7-6 and TRBJ1-1, with D unclear. The V gene lost 4 bases and the J gene lost 1 base, with 19 bases spanning the gap. Per germline, CDR1 SGHVS and CDR2 FNYEAQ. This CDR3 region has 17 residues. The CDR3: CASSSLPYHDTNTEAFF. Here the CDR3 DNA reads TGTGCCAGCAGCTCCCTACCTTATCACGACACGAACACTGAAGCTTTCTTT.

The chain combines TRBV19 with TRBJ2-1; 9 bases fit TRBD2. The V segment lost 1 base and the J segment 10 bases; nucleotides outside the gene matches: 11. Germline V gene sequence: CDR1 LNHDA, CDR2 SQIVND (reference sequence). The CDR3 consists of 16 residues. The CDR3 coding sequence is TGTGCCAGTAGTATAGGGGGTAGCGGGAGTTTCCGGGAGCAGTTCTTC. Protein sequence: CASSIGGSGSFREQFF.

V and J are TRBV4-1 and TRBJ2-3; weak D call: TRBD1 (6 bases). This CDR3 spans 15 amino acids. V lost 4 bases and J lost 6, with 17 bases in between. Germline assignment: CDR1 MGHRA and CDR2 YSYEKL. The chain's CDR3 is CASSLRSGVWDTQYF. Here the CDR3 DNA reads TGCGCCAGCAGCCTAAGATCAGGGGTATGGGATACGCAGTATTTT.

This chain connects TRBV28 to TRBJ1-4, with TRBD1 matching over 8 bases. V lost 5 bases to trimming and J lost 5 bases; unmatched junction nucleotides: 7. The CDR3 contains 15 residues. Germline V gene sequence: CDR1 MDHEN, CDR2 SYDVKM. CDR3 in amino acids: CASSALGQGNEKLFF. The CDR3 DNA reads TGTGCCAGCAGTGCCTTAGGACAGGGCAATGAAAAACTGTTTTTT.

Judged by abundance, this clone is medium-sized. V and J are TRBV4-1 and TRBJ1-5, with a tentative D call TRBD1 (5 bases). The CDR3 is 15 residues long. Trimming took 1 base from V and 5 from J, leaving 12 bases between them. Germline lookup yields CDR1 MGHRA and CDR2 YSYEKL. CDR3 sequence (DNA): TGCGCCAGCAGCCAAGGGTTTGGGGGGGATCAGCCCCAGCATTTT. The encoded protein is CASSQGFGGDQPQHF.

The chain couples TRBV9 to TRBJ1-5, with 7 bases matching TRBD1. Germline trimming cut 3 bases from V and 3 bases from J; bases unmatched to any gene: 6. CDR3 length: 15 residues. Germline lookup yields CDR1 SGDLS and CDR2 YYNGEE. CDR3 DNA: TGTGCCAGCAGCGAGGGGACAGTTGTCAATCAGCCCCAGCATTTT. Protein: CASSEGTVVNQPQHF. The full variable domain, its missing parts supplied by reference TRBV9 and TRBJ1-5, is DSGVTQTPKHLITATGQRVTLRCSPRSGDLSVYWYQQSLDQGLQFLIQYYNGEERAKGNILERFSAQQFPDLHSELNLSSLELGDSALYFCASSEGTVVNQPQHFGDGTRLSIL.

CDR3 bases: TGTGCCAGCGTAATCCGGGACACTTTACAGCCCCAGCATTTT. As protein: CASVIRDTLQPQHF. The gene calls are TRBV28 and TRBJ1-5; perhaps TRBD1 as D (6 bases). This CDR3 is 14 amino acids long. Between the trimmed V and J ends, which lost 8 bases and 7 bases, there was a span of 18 bases. Germline lookup yields CDR1 MDHEN and CDR2 SYDVKM.

The chain recombines TRBV9 with TRBJ2-3; maybe TRBD2 (5 bases). CDR1 and CDR2 (germline): SGDLS, YYNGEE. Trimming removed 0 bases from V and 0 bases from J, with 11 bases in between. The CDR3 consists of 16 residues. The CDR3 sequence is CASSVAGAASTDTQYF. The CDR3, as DNA: TGTGCCAGCAGCGTAGCTGGAGCGGCAAGCACAGATACGCAGTATTTT.

This clone has more than one count but fewer than ten. V gene TRBV18 combines with J gene TRBJ1-5; D is ambiguous. Germline lookup yields CDR1 KGHSH and CDR2 LQKENI. CDR3 length: 13 residues. V was cut by 6 bases and J by 2 bases, with 8 bases left in between. CDR3 nucleotide sequence: TGTGCCAGCTCGGAGTGGGGCAATCAGCCCCAGCATTTT. Amino acids: CASSEWGNQPQHF.

This clone turned up a few times. The gene calls are TRBV12-5 and TRBJ2-1; no clear D gene. V lost 2 bases to trimming and J lost 3 bases, with 2 bases between them. There are 12 residues in the CDR3. Looked up from germline, CDR1 is LGHNT and CDR2 is FRNRAP. CDR3 DNA: TGTGCTAGTGGTTTGCTCTACAATGAGCAGTTCTTC. Its translation: CASGLLYNEQFF. The variable domain in full, with the rest retrieved from reference TRBV12-5 and TRBJ2-1, is DARVTQTPRHKVTEMGQEVTMRCQPILGHNTVFWYRQTMMQGLELLAYFRNRAPLDDSGMPKDRFSAEMPDATLATLKIQPSEPRDSAVYFCASGLLYNEQFFGPGTRLTVL.

This clone was observed a handful of times. CDR3 DNA sequence: TGTGCCAGCGGCCCGACCCGGGACAGGGTGTCTGAGCAGTACTTC. Its translation: CASGPTRDRVSEQYF. The rearrangement uses TRBV6-5 and TRBJ2-7; 9 nucleotides match TRBD1. Losses at the gene ends were 8 bases for V and 7 bases for J; bases not matched to a gene: 15. Per the germline V gene, CDR1 is MNHEY and CDR2 is SVGAGI. CDR3 length equals 15 residues.

This rearrangement joins TRBV28 to TRBJ2-2; 11 nucleotides match TRBD2. The CDR3 is 13 amino acids. The germline CDR1 and CDR2 sequences are MDHEN and SYDVKM. The V gene end was trimmed by 10 bases and the J gene end by 5 bases; junction bases not matched to a gene: 3. CDR3 loop: CATRTSGTGELFF. CDR3 DNA sequence: TGTGCCACCAGGACTAGCGGGACCGGGGAGCTGTTTTTT.

This chain joins TRBV6-5 and TRBJ1-4; 7 positions agree with TRBD1. CDR3 length: 14 residues. V lost 5 bases and J lost 8; bases outside the gene matches: 8. The germline gives CDR1 MNHEY, CDR2 SVGAGI. CDR3 in amino acids: CASSLRQGGEKLFF. The DNA for the CDR3 is TGTGCCAGCAGTCTTCGACAGGGAGGAGAAAAACTGTTTTTT.

The chain is built from TRBV10-1 and TRBJ1-5; no firm D call. Looked up from germline, CDR1 is WNHNN and CDR2 is SYGVQD (reference sequence). Trimming took off 5 bases at V and 4 bases at J, with 12 bases between the two ends. The length of the CDR3 is 14 residues. The CDR3 sequence is CASSPGGGNQPQHF. The CDR3 region has the DNA TGCGCCAGCAGTCCGGGCGGAGGGAATCAGCCCCAGCATTTT.